The 23 T cell receptor beta chains below all came from one sample that was sequenced in a study of graft-versus-host responses after intestinal transplantation. TCRdb's table, derived via immunoSEQ multiplex PCR, lists solely in-frame clones and lacks some. The data contain 85,000 to 90,000 clones, around 90% of them seen just once; the ten biggest clones take up under 0.4%. Their recognized antigens are unknown. Here the sequenced sample was unstimulated CD4+ T cells sorted from spleen or lymph node cells, taken before transplant. The receptors here all came from a human donor who was the organ donor for an intestinal transplant.

The genes are TRBV4-1 and TRBJ1-2, with TRBD1 identical over 11 bases. V was clipped by 1 base and J by 8 bases; unmatched bases: 15. This CDR3 has 18 amino acids. Germline V gives CDR1 MGHRA, CDR2 YSYEKL. Here the CDR3 DNA reads TGCGCCAGCAGCCAAGGCCGATCGAGGGACAGGGGGATCTACGGCTACACCTTC. Translating it yields CASSQGRSRDRGIYGYTF.

CDR3 DNA sequence: TGTGCCAGCAGGGATAGCGGGAGCTCCTACAATGAGCAGTTCTTC. Its translation: CASRDSGSSYNEQFF. The chain links TRBV6-4 to TRBJ2-1, with 9 bases that match TRBD2. The germline V gene encodes CDR1 MRHNA and CDR2 SNTAGT. The CDR3 totals 15 residues. The V gene end was trimmed by 6 bases and the J gene end by 0 bases; junction bases not matched to a gene: 3.

The V and J genes are TRBV4-1 and TRBJ2-2; 12 positions match TRBD2. The CDR3 loop spans 16 amino acids. CDR1 and CDR2 (germline): MGHRA, YSYEKL. After removal of 6 bases from V and 4 bases from J, the junction contained 6 bases not matched to a gene. CDR3 nucleotides: TGCGCCAGCAGGAGACTAGCGGGGGATTTCACCGGGGAGCTGTTTTTT. It translates to CASRRLAGDFTGELFF.

This clone showed up just a few times. The chain couples TRBV6-5 to TRBJ1-2, with TRBD1 as a possible D gene (5 bases). Germline V lookup: CDR1 MNHEY, CDR2 SVGAGI. The CDR3 extends over 15 amino acids. Between the trimmed V and J ends, which lost 5 bases and 0 bases, there was a span of 13 bases. This chain's CDR3 is CASSGGIAANYGYTF. For the CDR3, the DNA is TGTGCCAGCAGTGGGGGGATCGCAGCTAACTATGGCTACACCTTC.

As regards this clone: The identical CDR3 is also encoded by other nucleotide sequences in the sample. The J gene is TRBJ2-5, the V gene TRBV6-1, with 7 positions matching TRBD1. This CDR3 region has 12 residues. Germline V gene lookup returns CDR1 MNHNS and CDR2 SASEGT. The V and J ends lost 6 bases and 5 bases, in that order; junction bases with no gene match: 3. CDR3 amino acids: CASRDRRETQYF. Here the CDR3 DNA reads TGTGCCAGCAGGGACAGGAGGGAGACCCAGTACTTC.

There are a few counts of this clone. V is TRBV6-1 and J is TRBJ2-7; D not resolved. Trimming pared 4 bases from V and 6 bases from J, leaving 7 bases between. This CDR3 has 11 amino acids. CDR1 is MNHNS, CDR2 SASEGT, per germline. The CDR3 sequence is CASSVNSEQYF. The CDR3 DNA is TGTGCCAGCAGTGTCAATAGCGAGCAGTACTTC.

DNA for the CDR3: TGTGCCAGTACTGTCACCGGGACAGAATATGGCTACACCTTC. Encoded protein: CASTVTGTEYGYTF. The genes are TRBV19 and TRBJ1-2, with 7 bases fitting TRBD1. The CDR3 extends over 14 amino acids. Germline V gene data show CDR1 as LNHDA and CDR2 as SQIVND (reference sequence). V lost 7 bases to trimming and J lost 5 bases; unmatched junction nucleotides: 10.

The chain carries TRBV19 and TRBJ1-5, with D possibly being TRBD1 (6 bases). The CDR3 totals 13 residues. Trimming cost V 4 bases and J 7 bases, with 11 bases left between them. Germline V CDR1 and CDR2: LNHDA, SQIVND (reference sequence). CDR3 loop: CASSRPGQQPQHF. The CDR3 DNA follows: TGTGCCAGTAGTAGACCAGGACAGCAGCCCCAGCATTTT. The variable domain in full, with the rest retrieved from reference TRBV19 and TRBJ1-5, is DGGITQSPKYLFRKEGQNVTLSCEQNLNHDAMYWYRQDPGQGLRLIYYSQIVNDFQKGDIAEGYSVSREKKESFPLTVTSAQKNPTAFYLCASSRPGQQPQHFGDGTRLSIL.

This chain connects TRBV28 to TRBJ1-3, with TRBD1 as a possible D gene (6 bases). V lost 7 bases to trimming and J lost 4 bases, with 8 bases between them. The V gene's germline CDR1 is MDHEN and CDR2 SYDVKM. CDR3 length equals 12 residues. This CDR3 is CASTGGGNTIYF. CDR3 nucleotide sequence: TGTGCCAGCACGGGGGGCGGAAACACCATATATTTT.

The rearrangement joins TRBV7-9 to TRBJ2-6; the D gene is possibly TRBD2 (6 bases). The CDR3 extends over 15 amino acids. The ends were cut back, 5 bases at V and 9 bases at J, with 17 bases in the middle. CDR1 is SEHNR, CDR2 FQNEAQ, per germline (reference sequence). CDR3 sequence reads: CASSPRGKVDNVLTF. The CDR3 DNA reads as TGTGCCAGCAGCCCCCGGGGGAAGGTGGACAACGTCCTGACTTTC.

This rearrangement joins TRBV30 to TRBJ1-3; 8 bases line up with TRBD1. Germline V CDR1 and CDR2: GTSNPN, SVGIG (reference sequence). Trimming cost V 6 bases and J 2 bases; bases outside gene matches: 3. The CDR3 is 13 residues long. CDR3 in amino acids: CACTGGTGNTIYF. CDR3 nucleotide sequence: TGTGCCTGTACAGGGGGTACTGGAAACACCATATATTTT.

The V and J genes are TRBV5-5 and TRBJ2-2; 9 bases match TRBD2. After removal of 0 bases from V and 1 base from J, the junction contained 1 base not matched to a gene. The CDR3 runs 16 residues. Germline V gene sequence: CDR1 SGHKS, CDR2 YYEKEE (reference sequence). The CDR3 nucleotides are TGTGCCAGCAGCTTGGGACTAGCGGTGAACACCGGGGAGCTGTTTTTT. Translated, it gives CASSLGLAVNTGELFF.

V gene TRBV5-1 combines with J gene TRBJ2-5, with D possibly being TRBD1 (5 bases). The V gene lost 0 bases and the J gene lost 5 bases, with 17 bases spanning the gap. Germline V gene sequence: CDR1 SGHRS, CDR2 YFSETQ. The length of the CDR3 is 16 residues. In DNA, the CDR3 is TGCGCCAGCAGCTTGGCTTTTCAGGGTGCGAGGGAGACCCAGTACTTC. Amino acid sequence: CASSLAFQGARETQYF.

The chain employs TRBV14 and TRBJ2-3, with 10 bases matching TRBD2. CDR1 SGHDN and CDR2 FVKESK come from the germline V gene. Trimming at V came to 4 bases and at J to 6 bases, leaving 10 bases not matched to a gene. CDR3 length: 16 residues. CDR3 region: CASSRAGLADRDTQYF. CDR3 coding DNA: TGTGCCAGCAGCCGCGCCGGACTAGCGGACCGTGATACGCAGTATTTT.

The chain couples TRBV6-1 to TRBJ2-7, with D possibly matching TRBD2 (5 bases). Germline values: CDR1 MNHNS, CDR2 SASEGT. Trimming took 2 bases from V and 6 from J, leaving 11 bases between them. The CDR3 length is 13 residues. CDR3 residues: CASSEWRRSEQYF. CDR3 coding DNA: TGTGCCAGCAGTGAATGGAGGCGCTCCGAGCAGTACTTC.

The J gene is TRBJ1-1, the V gene TRBV2, with a tentative D call TRBD1 (5 bases). The V end lost 6 bases, the J end lost 0 bases, and 8 bases lay between the germline ends. This CDR3 is built from 13 residues. Germline lookup yields CDR1 SNHLY and CDR2 FYNNEI. The CDR3 region is CASRGQVNTEAFF. CDR3 coding DNA: TGTGCCAGCAGGGGGCAAGTGAACACTGAAGCTTTCTTT.

The rearrangement links TRBV11-1 to TRBJ2-7, with TRBD2 matching over 7 bases. This CDR3 comprises 14 residues. The V and J ends lost 2 bases and 3 bases, in that order; junction bases with no gene match: 4. Per germline, CDR1 SGHAT and CDR2 FQDESV (reference sequence). CDR3 protein: CASSLNRDYYEQYF. The CDR3 DNA is TGTGCCAGCAGCTTAAACCGGGACTACTACGAGCAGTACTTC.

The chain recombines TRBV28 with TRBJ2-1, with D uncertain. Germline CDR1 reads MDHEN; CDR2 reads SYDVKM. V lost 7 bases to trimming and J lost 0 bases, with 19 bases between them. This CDR3 contains 17 residues. The CDR3 is CASTPPLPRSSYNEQFF. CDR3 bases: TGTGCCAGCACCCCTCCCCTTCCGAGGAGCTCCTACAATGAGCAGTTCTTC.

The chain links TRBV28 to TRBJ1-6; 9 bases agree with TRBD1. The V and J ends lost 5 bases and 10 bases, in that order; junction bases with no gene match: 9. This CDR3 contains 15 residues. Germline assignment: CDR1 MDHEN and CDR2 SYDVKM. The CDR3 bases are TGTGCCAGCAGTCTATCCGGGACAGGGAGGTCACCCCTCCACTTT. It is translated as CASSLSGTGRSPLHF.

The rearrangement uses TRBV6-5 and TRBJ1-3, with TRBD1 identical over 9 bases. Germline loops: CDR1 MNHEY, CDR2 SVGAGI. The CDR3 consists of 14 residues. V shed 6 bases, J shed 5 bases, and the junction held 5 bases outside the gene matches. CDR3 amino acids: CASREQGARNTIYF. The CDR3 DNA reads TGTGCCAGCAGGGAACAGGGGGCCCGAAACACCATATATTTT.

The chain has TRBV19 and TRBJ2-3, with 7 bases that match TRBD2. The CDR3 is 16 residues long. Germline CDR1 and CDR2: LNHDA and SQIVND (reference sequence). V was clipped by 4 bases and J by 2 bases; unmatched bases: 9. CDR3 nucleotide sequence: TGTGCCAGTAGTACGCCGACTAGCAGCGACACAGATACGCAGTATTTT. It encodes CASSTPTSSDTDTQYF.

This chain uses TRBV18 with TRBJ1-1; possibly TRBD1 for D (5 bases). Deletions cut 3 bases from V and 3 bases from J, with 8 bases between. CDR1 is KGHSH, CDR2 LQKENI, per germline. The CDR3 is 13 residues long. The CDR3 loop is CASSPGRDTEAFF. The CDR3 DNA reads TGTGCCAGCTCACCGGGCAGGGACACTGAAGCTTTCTTT.

This chain uses TRBV9 with TRBJ1-6; 8 bases are shared with TRBD1. The J segment lost 8 bases and the V segment lost 2 bases, leaving 24 bases of the junction unmatched. Germline CDR1 SGDLS, CDR2 YYNGEE. The CDR3 totals 21 residues. The CDR3 bases are TGTGCCAGCAGCGTGGGACAGGTAACATTGTGGGGACAGGTAACGGATTCACCCCTCCACTTT. It specifies CASSVGQVTLWGQVTDSPLHF.